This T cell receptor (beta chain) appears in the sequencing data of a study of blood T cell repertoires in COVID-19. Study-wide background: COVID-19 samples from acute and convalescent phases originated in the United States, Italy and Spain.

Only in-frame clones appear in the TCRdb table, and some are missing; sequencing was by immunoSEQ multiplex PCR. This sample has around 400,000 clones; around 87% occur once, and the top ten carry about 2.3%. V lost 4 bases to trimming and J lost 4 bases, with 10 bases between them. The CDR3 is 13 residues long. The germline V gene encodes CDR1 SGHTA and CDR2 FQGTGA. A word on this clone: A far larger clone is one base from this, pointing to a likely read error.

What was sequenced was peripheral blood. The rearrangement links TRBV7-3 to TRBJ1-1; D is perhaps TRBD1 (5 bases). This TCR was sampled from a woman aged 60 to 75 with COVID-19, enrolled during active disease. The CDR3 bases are TGTGCCAGCAGCTCAGGGCTGAGCACTGAAGCTTTCTTT. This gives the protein CASSSGLSTEAFF.